This TCR beta chain derives from a study of blood T cell repertoires in COVID-19 (dated by TCRdb to 2020 to 2021). For context, the study as a whole: Collaborator samples came from the United States, Italy and Spain and covered acute and convalescent phases of COVID-19. The material from the prospective study consisted of cDNA or gDNA derived from T cells, B-cell-depleted T cells, or PBMCs. The dataset comprised deeply sampled blood TCRbeta repertoires from subjects exposed to, actively infected with, or recovered from COVID-19. The repertoires were made available in a free public database intended to serve as a resource for research on the immune response to SARS-CoV-2. Samples came from the ongoing ImmuneRACE study (first 160 participants) plus 1,254 subjects from 6 global collaborators. A de-identified subject ID, COVID-19 status, age in years and sex were almost always included in the sample metadata. Where available, HLA class I and class II types were obtained from metadata supplied by the sample provider rather than from assay-based typing. Findings and caveats that apply to the study as a whole: The quantity of clinical and demographic metadata differed by source and by participant and was supplied without curation.

TCRbeta CDR3 regions were amplified from genomic DNA by means of the immunoSEQ Assay, a bias-controlled multiplex PCR. The paper's processing steps were these. Within the assay, amplification of reference gene primers was used to estimate how many nucleated cells each sample contained. To quantify the absolute abundance of each unique TCRbeta CDR3 rearrangement, sequence reads were collapsed and filtered. For each sample, productive Simpson clonality was calculated as the square root of Simpson's diversity index across productive rearrangements. TCRdb holds this immuneACCESS table with in-frame rearrangements only. Some clones are missing; in checked studies, unresolved V genes explain under half, and the rest has no known cause. V, J and clone size reflect that table, while D and trimming were determined from the DNA. This sample lists over 200,000 clones; about 91% were detected once. The biggest ten clones account for approximately 1.2% of the sample.

V and J lose 3 bases and 4 bases, and a span of 9 bases separates them. Per the germline V gene (reference sequence), SEHNR is the CDR1 and FQNEAQ is the CDR2. The CDR3 sequence holds 13 residues, the cysteine and phenylalanine included. Just CDR3 DNA is preserved here, 39 bases in frame from base 1. The collaborating institutions used their own protocols to collect whole blood in K2EDTA tubes. For TCRbeta analysis, collaborator samples were shipped as frozen whole blood, as isolated PBMCs, or as DNA extracted from either sample type. Concerning this clone itself: This clone's antigen is unknown. No base qualities exist here, and no much larger clone lies one base off it.

This TCR was recovered from a man aged 30 to 45 with acute or convalescent COVID-19. The specimen was peripheral blood. The rearranged chain carries TRBV7-9 and TRBJ2-5; no D gene call is confident. DNA sequence: TGTGCCAGCAGCTTTCAGGTCGGAGAGACCCAGTACTTC. Translation gives CASSFQVGETQYF. Reference TRBV7-9 and TRBJ2-5 proteins supply the regions before and after the CDR3; the full variable domain is: DTGVSQNPRHKITKRGQNVTFRCDPISEHNRLYWYRQTLGQGPEFLTYFQNEAQLEKSRLLSDRFSAERPKGSFSTLEIQRTEQGDSAMYLCASSFQVGETQYFGPGTRLLVL.